What follows is one T cell receptor (beta chain) and its context. What it binds is not known. These data belong to a study of T cell responses to AZD1222 COVID-19 vaccine. General observations from the study: Reports say nearly half of spike-specific TCRs go after unmutated variant regions.

The junction had 12 bases not matched to a gene; V was cut back by 2 bases and J by 6 bases. The germline CDR1 and CDR2 sequences are SGHTA and FQGNSA. The CDR3 runs 17 residues. Data came from immunoSEQ multiplex PCR; TCRdb stores just in-frame clones and leaves some out. In the table there are about 100,000 clones, 80% to 90% of which are singletons. This TCR was recovered from an adult in good health. The material was peripheral blood, obtained on day 0 of AZD1222 vaccination. This rearrangement joins TRBV7-2 to TRBJ2-3, with 9 bases that match TRBD2. The CDR3 DNA sequence: TGTGCCAGCAGCTTAAGTGGGGCGGGAGGGCCCGCGGATACGCAGTATTTT. Its translation: CASSLSGAGGPADTQYF.